Listed here are 8 T cell receptor beta chains from one sample, sequenced in a study of regulatory T cells in long-lasting Graves disease. Documented time point: newly diagnosed GD, antithyroid drugs for less than 3 months. Preparation of the TCR library used RNA extracted from PBMCs. TCR beta libraries were built with iRepertoire HTBI primers and Arm-PCR of CDR3 regions. In TCRdb, the multiplex PCR reads were re-called with MiXCR into one record per CDR3 protein. Here the sample spans around 330,000 distinct CDR3 sequences, about 18% being singletons. The material sequenced was peripheral blood mononuclear cells (PBMCs), taken at new diagnosis, from a patient treated with antithyroid drugs. These TCRs come from a female donor with Graves disease.

This clonotype was counted only a few times. The chain has TRBV28 and TRBJ1-5, with a weak D call TRBD1 (6 bases). The CDR3 totals 16 residues. CDR1 is MDHEN and CDR2 is SYDVKM in the germline V gene. The V end lost 2 bases, the J end lost 0 bases, and 11 bases lay between the germline ends. The CDR3 here is CASSLVGDTSNQPQHF. The CDR3 DNA sequence: TGTGCCAGCAGTTTAGTCGGGGACACTAGCAATCAGCCCCAGCATTTT.

This clonotype was counted many times. The gene calls are TRBV2 and TRBJ2-1, with a weak D call TRBD2 (6 bases). The V end lost 10 bases, the J end lost 4 bases, and 14 bases lay between the germline ends. Germline CDR1 is SNHLY and CDR2 is FYNNEI. The CDR3 length is 13 residues. The CDR3 is CATRRGIYNEQFF. In DNA, the CDR3 is TGTGCCACCCGGAGGGGTATTTACAATGAGCAGTTCTTC.

This clonotype occurred many times. V usage is TRBV24-1 and J usage is TRBJ2-2, with D unresolved. The CDR3 extends over 16 amino acids. In germline, CDR1 is KGHDR, CDR2 SFDVKD. V was cut by 2 bases and J by 0 bases, with 9 bases left in between. The CDR3 is CATSDSVYPNTGELFF. In nucleotides, the CDR3 is TGTGCCACCAGTGATTCAGTTTACCCGAACACCGGGGAGCTGTTTTTT.

The chain combines TRBV5-6 with TRBJ2-2; the match to TRBD2 covers 10 bases. This CDR3 region has 16 residues. V was clipped by 0 bases and J by 6 bases; unmatched bases: 5. CDR1 SGHDT and CDR2 YYEEEE come from the germline V gene. In DNA form, the CDR3 reads TGTGCCAGCAGCTTGGAGCTAGCGGGAGATGCCGGGGAGCTGTTTTTT. Encoded protein: CASSLELAGDAGELFF.

The sample holds many counts of this clonotype. Here the CDR3 DNA reads TGTGCCTGGAGTACCTCTAGCGCCCGCACAGATACGCAGTATTTT. Its translation: CAWSTSSARTDTQYF. The chain carries TRBV30 and TRBJ2-3; tentatively, D is TRBD2 (6 bases). V lost 2 bases to trimming and J lost 1 base, with 13 bases between them. The CDR3 contains 15 residues. The germline gives CDR1 GTSNPN, CDR2 SVGIG (reference sequence).

The chain carries TRBV7-8 and TRBJ2-7, with 11 bases lining up with TRBD2. Trimming removed 7 bases from V and 5 bases from J; junction bases left unmatched: 10. The CDR3 loop spans 15 amino acids. Germline CDR1 is SGHVS and CDR2 is FQNEAQ. The CDR3 loop is CASISLAGGPNEQYF. CDR3 bases: TGTGCCAGCATTTCTTTAGCGGGAGGGCCAAACGAGCAGTACTTC. Full variable domain (outside the CDR3, taken from reference TRBV7-8 and TRBJ2-7): GAGVSQSPRYKVAKRGQDVALRCDPISGHVSLFWYQQALGQGPEFLTYFQNEAQLDKSGLPSDRFFAERPEGSVSTLKIQRTQQEDSAVYLCASISLAGGPNEQYFGPGTRLTVT.

This clonotype has at least ten counts. This rearrangement joins TRBV12-3 or TRBV12-4 to TRBJ2-7; D perhaps matches TRBD2 (7 bases). CDR3 size: 13 residues. Trimming pared 10 bases from V and 5 bases from J, leaving 18 bases between. This chain's CDR3 is CATRGGGGDEQYF. DNA of the CDR3: TGTGCCACGAGGGGGGGAGGTGGGGACGAGCAGTACTTC.

This clonotype has ten or more counts. The rearrangement joins TRBV12-5 to TRBJ2-7, with a possible D match to TRBD1 (6 bases). V gave up 7 bases and J gave up 3 bases, with 13 bases separating them. CDR1 is LGHNT, CDR2 FRNRAP, per germline. The CDR3 is made up of 13 amino acids. The CDR3 DNA reads as TGTGCTAGTGCCGAAGAGACAGGCTACGAGCAGTACTTC. Its translation: CASAEETGYEQYF. Drawing the rest from reference TRBV12-5 and TRBJ2-7, the complete variable domain is DARVTQTPRHKVTEMGQEVTMRCQPILGHNTVFWYRQTMMQGLELLAYFRNRAPLDDSGMPKDRFSAEMPDATLATLKIQPSEPRDSAVYFCASAEETGYEQYFGPGTRLTVT.